This TCR beta chain derives from a study of shared clonotypes between healthy human individuals. Libraries were prepared by immunoSEQ multiplex PCR; TCRdb keeps only in-frame clonotypes and omits some of them. The sample gives about 710,000 clones, roughly two thirds of which show up once; approximately 1.8% is in the top ten. The germline gives CDR1 MNHNY, CDR2 SVGAGI (reference sequence). Trimming removed 5 bases from V and 4 bases from J, with 14 bases in between. This CDR3 contains 14 residues. The chain is built from TRBV6-6 and TRBJ1-1; no reliable D call. This clonotype was sampled from a young woman in good health. Material: memory CD4+ T cells sorted from blood. The subset denotes: CD45RA-negative fraction. CDR3 sequence: CASSVGVWGTEAFF. CDR3 nucleotides: TGTGCCAGCAGTGTGGGTGTTTGGGGCACTGAAGCTTTCTTT.